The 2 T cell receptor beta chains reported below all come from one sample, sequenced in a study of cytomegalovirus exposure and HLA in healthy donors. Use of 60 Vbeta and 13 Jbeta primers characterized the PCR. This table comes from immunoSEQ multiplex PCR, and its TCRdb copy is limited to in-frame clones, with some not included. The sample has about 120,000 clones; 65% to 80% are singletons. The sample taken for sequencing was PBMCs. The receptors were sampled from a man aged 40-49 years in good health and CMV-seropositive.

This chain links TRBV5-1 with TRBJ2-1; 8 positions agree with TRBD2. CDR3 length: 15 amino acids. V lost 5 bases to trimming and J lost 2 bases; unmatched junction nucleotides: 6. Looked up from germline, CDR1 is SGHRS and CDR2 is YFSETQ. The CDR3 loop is CASSRGGEPYNEQFF. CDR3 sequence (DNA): TGCGCCAGCAGTCGGGGGGGAGAGCCCTACAATGAGCAGTTCTTC.

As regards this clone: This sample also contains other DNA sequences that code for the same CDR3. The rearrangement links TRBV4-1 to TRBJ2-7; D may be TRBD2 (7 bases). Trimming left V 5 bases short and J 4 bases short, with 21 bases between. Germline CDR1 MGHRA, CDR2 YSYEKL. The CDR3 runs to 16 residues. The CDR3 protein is CASSTVARGGGYEQYF. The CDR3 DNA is TGCGCCAGCAGCACCGTTGCTCGGGGAGGGGGGTACGAGCAGTACTTC.